This TCR beta chain was identified in a study of technical replicates of blood from several donors. Profiled with immunoSEQ multiplex PCR; TCRdb holds only in-frame clones, not every one. The table lists about 56,000 clones, more than 90% of them singletons, with about 3.2% in the top ten. The sequencing input was PBMCs. This clonotype originated in a human donor in good health. Some clones in this sample may be carry-over from other donors' samples.

DNA of the CDR3: TGTGCCAGCAGCTTAGCTGAAGTCCCCGGGGCAGATACGCAGTATTTT. Protein sequence: CASSLAEVPGADTQYF. The rearrangement uses TRBV7-9 and TRBJ2-3; tentatively, D is TRBD2 (5 bases). Germline V gene data show CDR1 as SEHNR and CDR2 as FQNEAQ (reference sequence). Deletions cut 0 bases from V and 4 bases from J, with 14 bases between. The CDR3 sequence is 16 residues long.